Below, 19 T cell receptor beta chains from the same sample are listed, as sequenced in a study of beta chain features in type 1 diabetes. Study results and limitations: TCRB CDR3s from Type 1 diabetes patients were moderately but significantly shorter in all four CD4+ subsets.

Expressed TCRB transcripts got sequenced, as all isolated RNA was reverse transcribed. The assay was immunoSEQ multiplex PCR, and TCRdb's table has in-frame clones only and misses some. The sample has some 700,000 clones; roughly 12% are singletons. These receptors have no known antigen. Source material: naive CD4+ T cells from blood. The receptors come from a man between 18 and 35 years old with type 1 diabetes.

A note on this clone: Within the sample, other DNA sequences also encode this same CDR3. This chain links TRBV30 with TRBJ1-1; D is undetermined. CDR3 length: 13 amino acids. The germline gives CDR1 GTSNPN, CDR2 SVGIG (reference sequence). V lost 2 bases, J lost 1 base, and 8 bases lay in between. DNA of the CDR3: TGTGCCTGGAGTAGGCAGGAGAACACTGAAGCTTTCTTT. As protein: CAWSRQENTEAFF.

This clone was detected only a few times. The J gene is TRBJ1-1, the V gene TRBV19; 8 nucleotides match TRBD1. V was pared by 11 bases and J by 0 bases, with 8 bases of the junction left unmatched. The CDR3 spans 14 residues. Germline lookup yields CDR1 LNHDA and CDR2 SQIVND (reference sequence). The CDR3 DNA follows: TGTGCCGCCCGTTCAGGGGGCGTGAACACTGAAGCTTTCTTT. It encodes CAARSGGVNTEAFF.

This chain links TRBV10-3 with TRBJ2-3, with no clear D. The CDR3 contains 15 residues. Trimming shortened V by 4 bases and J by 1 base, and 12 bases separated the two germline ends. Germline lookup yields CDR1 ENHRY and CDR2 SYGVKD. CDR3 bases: TGTGCCATCAGTGTGGTGGCAGGAGGCACAGATACGCAGTATTTT. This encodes CAISVVAGGTDTQYF.

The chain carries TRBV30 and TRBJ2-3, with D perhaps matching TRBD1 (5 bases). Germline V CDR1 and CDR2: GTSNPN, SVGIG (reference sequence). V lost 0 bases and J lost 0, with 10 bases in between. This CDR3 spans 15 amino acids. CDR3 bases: TGTGCCTGGAGTGTACAGGTGGGGAGCACAGATACGCAGTATTTT. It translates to CAWSVQVGSTDTQYF.

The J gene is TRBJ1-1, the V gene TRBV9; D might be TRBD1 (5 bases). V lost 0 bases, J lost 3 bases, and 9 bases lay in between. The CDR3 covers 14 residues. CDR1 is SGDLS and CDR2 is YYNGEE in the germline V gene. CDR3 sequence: CASSVGTQDTEAFF. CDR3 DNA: TGTGCCAGCAGCGTAGGTACACAGGACACTGAAGCTTTCTTT.

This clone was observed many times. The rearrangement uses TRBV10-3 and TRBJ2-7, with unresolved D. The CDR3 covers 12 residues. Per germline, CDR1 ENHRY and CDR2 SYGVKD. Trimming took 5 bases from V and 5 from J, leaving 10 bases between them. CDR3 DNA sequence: TGTGCCATCAGTCTGACGGCTAACGAGCAGTACTTC. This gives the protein CAISLTANEQYF.

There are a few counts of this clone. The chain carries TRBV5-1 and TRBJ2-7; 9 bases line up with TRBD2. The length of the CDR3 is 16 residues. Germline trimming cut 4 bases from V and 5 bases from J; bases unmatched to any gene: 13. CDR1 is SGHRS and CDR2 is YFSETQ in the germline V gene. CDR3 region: CASSPQLAGGLDEQYF. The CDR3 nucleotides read TGCGCCAGCAGCCCTCAACTGGCGGGGGGGCTAGACGAGCAGTACTTC.

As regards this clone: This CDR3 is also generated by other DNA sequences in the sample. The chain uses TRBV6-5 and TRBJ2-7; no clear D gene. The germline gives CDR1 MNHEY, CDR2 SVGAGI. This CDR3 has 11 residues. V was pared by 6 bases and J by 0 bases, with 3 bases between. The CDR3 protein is CASRNSYEQYF. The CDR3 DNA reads TGTGCCAGCAGGAACTCCTACGAGCAGTACTTC.

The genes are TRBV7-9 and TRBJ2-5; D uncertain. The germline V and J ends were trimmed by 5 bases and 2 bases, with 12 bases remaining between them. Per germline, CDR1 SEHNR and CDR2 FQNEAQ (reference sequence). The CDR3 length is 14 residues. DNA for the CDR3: TGTGCCAGCAGCCCGGGCAGCAGACAAGAGACCCAGTACTTC. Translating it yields CASSPGSRQETQYF.

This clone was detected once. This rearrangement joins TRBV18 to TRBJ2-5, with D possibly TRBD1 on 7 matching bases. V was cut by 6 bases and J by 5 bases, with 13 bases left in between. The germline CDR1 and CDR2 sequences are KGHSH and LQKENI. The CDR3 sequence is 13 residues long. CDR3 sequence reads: CASSGQRAETQYF. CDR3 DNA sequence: TGTGCCAGCTCGGGACAGCGGGCGGAGACCCAGTACTTC.

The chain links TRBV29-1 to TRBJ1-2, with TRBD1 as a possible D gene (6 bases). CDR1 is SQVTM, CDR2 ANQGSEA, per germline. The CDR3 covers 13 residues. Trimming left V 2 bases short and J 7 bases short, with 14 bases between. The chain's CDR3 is CSVETGSVGGYTF. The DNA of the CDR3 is TGCAGCGTTGAAACAGGGTCAGTGGGTGGCTACACCTTC.

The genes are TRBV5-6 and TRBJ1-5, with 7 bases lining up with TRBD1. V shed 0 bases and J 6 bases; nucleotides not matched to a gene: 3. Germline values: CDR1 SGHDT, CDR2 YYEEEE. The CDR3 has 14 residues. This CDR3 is CASSLGGGGQPQHF. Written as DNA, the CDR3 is TGTGCCAGCAGCTTGGGAGGGGGCGGTCAGCCCCAGCATTTT.

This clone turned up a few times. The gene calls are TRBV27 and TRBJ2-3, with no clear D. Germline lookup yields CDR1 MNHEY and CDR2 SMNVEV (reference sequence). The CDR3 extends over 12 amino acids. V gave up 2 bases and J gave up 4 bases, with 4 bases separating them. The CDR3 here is CASSLPPDTQYF. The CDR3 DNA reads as TGTGCCAGCAGTTTACCCCCAGATACGCAGTATTTT.

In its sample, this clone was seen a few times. The CDR3: CASSVVPKNTGELFF. The DNA for the CDR3 is TGTGCCAGCAGCGTAGTACCAAAGAACACCGGGGAGCTGTTTTTT. This rearrangement joins TRBV9 to TRBJ2-2; D unresolved. CDR1 and CDR2 from the germline V gene are SGDLS and YYNGEE. CDR3 size: 15 residues. Trimming removed 0 bases from V and 1 base from J, with 7 bases in between.

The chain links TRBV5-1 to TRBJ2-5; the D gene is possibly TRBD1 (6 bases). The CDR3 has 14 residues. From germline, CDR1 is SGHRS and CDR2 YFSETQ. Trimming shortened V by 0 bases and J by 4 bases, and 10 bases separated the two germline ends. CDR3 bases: TGCGCCAGCAGCTTGGGACAGGTAGTAGAGACCCAGTACTTC. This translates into CASSLGQVVETQYF.

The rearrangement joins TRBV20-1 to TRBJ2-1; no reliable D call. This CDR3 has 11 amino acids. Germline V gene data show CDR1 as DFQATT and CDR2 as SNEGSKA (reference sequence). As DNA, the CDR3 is TGCAGAGTCCCCGGAATTTCCGAGCAGTTCTTC. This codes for CRVPGISEQFF.

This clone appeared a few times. CDR3: CASRQVVTLNTEAFF. The CDR3 DNA reads TGTGCCAGTAGACAGGTCGTAACATTGAACACTGAAGCTTTCTTT. This chain joins TRBV7-8 and TRBJ1-1; TRBD1 is a possible D gene (6 bases). The CDR3 length is 15 residues. Per the germline V gene, CDR1 is SGHVS and CDR2 is FQNEAQ. V dropped 9 bases and J dropped 0 bases, with 17 bases sitting between them.

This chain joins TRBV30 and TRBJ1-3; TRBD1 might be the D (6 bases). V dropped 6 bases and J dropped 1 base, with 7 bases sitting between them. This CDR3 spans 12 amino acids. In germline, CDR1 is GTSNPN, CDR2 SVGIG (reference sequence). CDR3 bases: TGTGCCTGCCAGGGGTCTGGAAACACCATATATTTT. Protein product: CACQGSGNTIYF.

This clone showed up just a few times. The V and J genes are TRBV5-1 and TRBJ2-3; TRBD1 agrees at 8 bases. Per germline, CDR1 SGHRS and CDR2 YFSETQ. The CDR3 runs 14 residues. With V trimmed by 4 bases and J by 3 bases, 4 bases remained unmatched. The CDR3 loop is CASSTGQVTDTQYF. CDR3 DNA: TGCGCCAGCAGCACGGGACAGGTAACAGATACGCAGTATTTT.